The 9 T cell receptor beta chains listed next were all sequenced from one sample in a study of human T cells and chemical hapten exposure (dated by TCRdb to the early 2020s). Libraries were constructed by RACE. The listed sequencing device is NextSeq 500. Using fastp at Q25 and MiXCR, TCRdb reprocessed the public reads and kept productive beta chains. Rows with a matching CDR3 protein are joined into one entry that keeps the most common DNA and genes. The sample includes approximately 77,000 distinct CDR3 sequences, with about 6.8% observed a single time. The biggest ten clones account for roughly 1.4% of the sample. The time point label here, explained by the study, means: patch test 1, 2 weeks after DPC sensitization. What the treatment or condition label conveys for this sample: therapeutic diphenylcyclopropenone sensitization with weekly scalp DPC. The sample in question was whole blood, obtained in connection with sensitization to the hapten diphenylcyclopropenone (DPC). The receptors shown here come from a woman aged 30 to 39 with alopecia areata. Some clones in this sample may be carry-over from other donors' samples.

V is TRBV6-6 and J is TRBJ1-1; D unclear. From germline, CDR1 is MNHNY and CDR2 SVGAGI (reference sequence). The length of the CDR3 is 13 residues. Between the trimmed V and J ends, which lost 5 bases and 3 bases, there was a span of 10 bases. The CDR3 here is CASSVLEYTEAFF. CDR3 coding DNA: TGTGCCAGCAGTGTCTTAGAGTACACTGAAGCTTTCTTT.

The chain combines TRBV13 with TRBJ1-1, with D maybe TRBD1 (5 bases). From germline, CDR1 is PRHDT and CDR2 FYEKMQ (reference sequence). Trimming removed 4 bases at V and 1 base at J, with 10 bases between. The CDR3 sequence is 14 residues long. Here the CDR3 DNA reads TGTGCCAGCAGCTATAGACAGACGAACACTGAAGCTTTCTTT. This translates into CASSYRQTNTEAFF.

Many counts were recorded for this clonotype. The chain combines TRBV20-1 with TRBJ2-2; 7 nucleotides align to TRBD2. This CDR3 has 12 residues. Germline CDR1 DFQATT, CDR2 SNEGSKA (reference sequence). The J segment lost 5 bases and the V segment lost 3 bases, leaving 0 bases of the junction unmatched. The CDR3, as DNA: TGCAGTGCTAGGCGGGGGACCGGGGAGCTGTTTTTT. Translating gives CSARRGTGELFF.

This clonotype was seen repeatedly, ten times or more. The genes are TRBV21-1 and TRBJ1-3. TRBV21-1 is described as a pseudogene. The CDR3 is made up of 13 amino acids. The CDR3 sequence is CAVEGHSGNTIYF. In DNA form, the CDR3 reads TGTGCGGTGGAGGGCCACTCTGGAAACACCATATATTTT.

In its sample, this clonotype was seen many times. The rearrangement links TRBV20-1 to TRBJ2-3; 11 bases map to TRBD2. The CDR3 sequence is 16 residues long. Germline values: CDR1 DFQATT, CDR2 SNEGSKA (reference sequence). Germline trimming cut 5 bases from V and 6 bases from J; bases unmatched to any gene: 13. CDR3 sequence (DNA): TGCAGTGCTCCCGAACCCCTAGCGGGGGGTCGCGATACGCAGTATTTT. This encodes CSAPEPLAGGRDTQYF.

The chain couples TRBV11-2 to TRBJ1-3, with D unclear. Trimming removed 2 bases from V and 0 bases from J, with 8 bases in between. There are 15 residues in the CDR3. Germline-derived CDR1 and CDR2 are SGHAT and FQNNGV. The CDR3 protein is CASSLWAYSGNTIYF. In nucleotides, the CDR3 is TGTGCCAGCAGCTTATGGGCTTACTCTGGAAACACCATATATTTT. The full variable domain, completed using reference TRBV11-2 and TRBJ1-3, is EAGVAQSPRYKIIEKRQSVAFWCNPISGHATLYWYQQILGQGPKLLIQFQNNGVVDDSQLPKDRFSAERLKGVDSTLKIQPAKLEDSAVYLCASSLWAYSGNTIYFGEGSWLTVV.

The table lists this clonotype with a few counts. The genes are TRBV5-1 and TRBJ1-6; D is perhaps TRBD1 (6 bases). V lost 3 bases and J lost 14, with 9 bases in between. Germline-derived CDR1 and CDR2 are SGHRS and YFSETQ. The CDR3 runs 11 residues. CDR3 loop: CASSSTGTLHF. The CDR3 nucleotides read TGCGCCAGCAGCTCGACAGGTACCCTCCACTTT.

This clonotype has at least ten counts. The chain is built from TRBV20-1 and TRBJ2-3; 9 bases match TRBD2. Trimming cost V 4 bases and J 1 base; bases outside gene matches: 3. Germline V gene sequence: CDR1 DFQATT, CDR2 SNEGSKA (reference sequence). The CDR3 covers 14 residues. Here the CDR3 DNA reads TGCAGTGCTAAGCGGGGGGCGGGCACAGATACGCAGTATTTT. Its protein product is CSAKRGAGTDTQYF.

The rearrangement links TRBV6-5 to TRBJ1-1; D gene unclear. V was shortened by 0 bases and J by 0 bases, with 14 bases between the two germline ends. The CDR3 runs 17 residues. Germline lookup yields CDR1 MNHEY and CDR2 SVGAGI. The CDR3 loop is CASSYSTIGSLNTEAFF. CDR3 nucleotides: TGTGCCAGCAGTTACTCAACTATCGGGTCCTTGAACACTGAAGCTTTCTTT.